A selection of T cell receptor beta chains follows, all from one sample in a study of blood T cells in healthy people across ages. TCRdb passed the 5' RACE reads through MiXCR, listing each CDR3 protein once. The sample yields 350,000 to 450,000 distinct CDR3 sequences, over 45% seen once. The sample taken for sequencing was blood. The receptor source for this set is a man aged 60 to 75 in good health. The CDR3 runs from the conserved cysteine through the conserved F or W. D genes are given only for firm matches. Rows may omit the clone size; those that give it use once, few, many or a size class.

v_call	j_call	d_call	clone_size	cdr3_aa	cdr3_nt
TRBV20-1	TRBJ1-5	-	few	CSARDGRGGNQPQHF	TGCAGTGCTAGAGATGGGAGGGGGGGCAATCAGCCCCAGCATTTT
TRBV10-3	TRBJ2-7	-	-	CATQRGGESYEQYF	TGTGCCACCCAACGTGGGGGAGAGTCCTACGAGCAGTACTTC
TRBV20-1	TRBJ1-3	TRBD1	-	CSARRGTGAGNTIYF	TGCAGTGCTAGAAGAGGAACAGGGGCTGGAAACACCATATATTTT
TRBV21-1	TRBJ1-5	-	-	CASSKANRESGNQPQHF	TGTGCCAGCAGCAAAGCTAATAGGGAGAGTGGCAATCAGCCCCAGCATTTT
TRBV29-1	TRBJ1-5	-	few	CSVEKGPGQPQHF	TGCAGCGTTGAAAAAGGTCCAGGTCAGCCCCAGCATTTT
TRBV20-1	TRBJ2-7	TRBD2	-	CSARDSGRAKGEQYF	TGCAGTGCTAGAGATAGCGGGAGGGCCAAAGGCGAGCAGTACTTC
TRBV15	TRBJ1-6	TRBD1	many	CATSRGVRQGRTYNSPLHF	TGTGCCACCAGCAGGGGGGTCCGACAGGGAAGGACCTATAATTCACCCCTCCACTTT
TRBV5-1	TRBJ2-2	-	many	CASSPGAQLNTGELFF	TGCGCCAGCAGCCCGGGGGCCCAACTGAACACCGGGGAGCTGTTTTTT
TRBV5-5	TRBJ1-2	-	-	CASSFRDRLDYGYTF	TGTGCCAGCAGCTTTAGGGACCGGCTCGACTATGGCTACACCTTC
TRBV12-3/TRBV12-4	TRBJ2-5	TRBD2	-	CASSLRGLAGGHGQETQYF	TGTGCCAGCAGTTTGAGGGGACTAGCGGGGGGGCATGGGCAGGAGACCCAGTACTTC
TRBV29-1	TRBJ2-2	-	-	CSLRSGTGELFF	TGCAGCCTGCGGTCGGGCACCGGGGAGCTGTTTTTT
TRBV25-1	TRBJ2-7	TRBD2	few	CASSGGTSGVAYEQYF	TGTGCCAGCAGTGGCGGGACTAGCGGGGTGGCCTACGAGCAGTACTTC
TRBV7-2	TRBJ2-7	-	once	CASSLLRTYEQYF	TGTGCCAGCAGCCTTTTACGGACCTACGAGCAGTACTTC
TRBV7-2	TRBJ2-7	TRBD2	-	CASSPRGAGAYEQYF	TGTGCCAGTAGCCCCCGCGGAGCGGGAGCCTACGAGCAGTACTTC
TRBV20-1	TRBJ1-4	TRBD1	-	CSARDRGQILFF	TGCAGTGCCCGGGACAGGGGGCAGATACTGTTTTTT
TRBV18	TRBJ2-5	TRBD2	-	CASSPSGAKESGTQYF	TGTGCCAGCTCACCGAGCGGGGCAAAGGAAAGTGGGACCCAGTACTTC
TRBV30	TRBJ1-2	TRBD1	-	CAWSTTGAYGYTF	TGTGCCTGGAGTACGACAGGGGCCTATGGCTACACCTTC
TRBV20-1	TRBJ1-2	-	-	CSATPNYGYTF	TGCAGTGCTACACCTAACTATGGCTACACCTTC
TRBV7-2	TRBJ2-3	TRBD1	few	CASSLGGGSNTQYF	TGTGCCAGCAGCCTAGGGGGCGGCTCGAATACGCAGTATTTT
TRBV4-2	TRBJ2-1	TRBD1	once	CAGSGGLGQASNEQFF	TGTGCCGGGTCGGGTGGTTTGGGACAGGCCTCCAATGAGCAGTTCTTC
TRBV6-6	TRBJ2-5	TRBD2	once	CASSSLAGARETQYF	TGTGCCAGCAGTTCACTAGCGGGAGCTCGGGAGACCCAGTACTTC
TRBV5-1	TRBJ2-1	-	-	CASSLDLVTYNEQFF	TGCGCCAGCAGCTTGGATCTAGTGACCTACAATGAGCAGTTCTTC
TRBV18	TRBJ1-1	-	-	CASSDGLNTEAFF	TGTGCCAGCTCGGACGGGTTGAACACTGAAGCTTTCTTT
TRBV20-1	TRBJ2-7	TRBD1	few	CSARRDRGAAYEQYF	TGCAGTGCTAGAAGGGACAGGGGGGCTGCCTACGAGCAGTACTTC
TRBV11-3	TRBJ2-7	-	-	CASSLGPTSHEQYF	TGTGCCAGCAGCTTGGGGCCAACGAGCCACGAGCAGTACTTC
TRBV6-5	TRBJ2-2	-	-	CASSYSVSMPTGELFF	TGTGCCAGCAGTTACTCGGTCTCTATGCCTACCGGGGAGCTGTTTTTT
TRBV6-4	TRBJ1-1	TRBD1	-	CASRSGGARNTEAFF	TGTGCCAGCAGATCAGGGGGCGCAAGGAACACTGAAGCTTTCTTT
TRBV6-2/TRBV6-3	TRBJ2-7	-	once	CASQLRGPPYEQYF	TGTGCCAGCCAACTTCGGGGGCCCCCCTACGAGCAGTACTTC
TRBV12-3/TRBV12-4	TRBJ2-7	TRBD1	many	CASKRTGSSYEQYF	TGTGCCAGCAAAAGGACAGGGAGCTCCTACGAGCAGTACTTC
TRBV6-2/TRBV6-3	TRBJ2-7	-	many	CASGLSSPNEQYF	TGTGCCAGCGGGCTGTCCTCCCCGAACGAGCAGTACTTC
TRBV5-5	TRBJ2-3	-	-	CASSFGDMWSDTQYF	TGTGCCAGCAGCTTCGGGGATATGTGGTCAGATACGCAGTATTTT
TRBV5-8	TRBJ1-6	-	-	CASSFGGTSSPLHF	TGTGCCAGCAGCTTTGGCGGCACGTCTTCACCCCTCCACTTT
TRBV6-2/TRBV6-3	TRBJ1-2	-	few	CASSYSTRNGYTF	TGTGCCAGCAGTTACTCGACCCGAAATGGCTACACCTTC
TRBV7-2	TRBJ1-6	-	-	CASSMVGGAGSPLHF	TGTGCCAGCAGTATGGTAGGGGGGGCCGGTTCACCCCTCCACTTT
TRBV20-1	TRBJ2-5	TRBD1	-	CSAVRDSSYNEQYF	TGCAGTGCCGTCCGGGACAGCTCCTACAATGAGCAGTACTTC
TRBV20-1	TRBJ1-2	-	-	CSLRSRHPNYGYTF	TGCAGTCTTAGGTCGCGGCATCCTAACTATGGCTACACCTTC
TRBV6-2/TRBV6-3	TRBJ2-5	-	few	CASSPHNPGANNEQYF	TGTGCCAGCAGCCCTCATAACCCAGGGGCAAACAATGAGCAGTACTTC
TRBV4-1	TRBJ2-6	-	-	CASSLVGPGSGANVLTF	TGCGCCAGCAGCCTGGTGGGCCCGGGTTCTGGGGCCAACGTCCTGACTTTC
TRBV11-1	TRBJ2-1	TRBD2	many	CASSHRTGLAGGTYNEQFF	TGTGCCAGCAGCCACAGAACGGGACTAGCGGGGGGGACTTACAATGAGCAGTTCTTC
TRBV2	TRBJ2-7	-	-	CASTLQGGNSYEQYF	TGTGCCAGCACCCTACAGGGAGGGAATTCCTACGAGCAGTACTTC
TRBV3-1	TRBJ2-5	-	-	CANSQVAEPPHGTQYF	TGTGCCAACAGCCAAGTGGCAGAACCCCCTCACGGGACCCAGTACTTC